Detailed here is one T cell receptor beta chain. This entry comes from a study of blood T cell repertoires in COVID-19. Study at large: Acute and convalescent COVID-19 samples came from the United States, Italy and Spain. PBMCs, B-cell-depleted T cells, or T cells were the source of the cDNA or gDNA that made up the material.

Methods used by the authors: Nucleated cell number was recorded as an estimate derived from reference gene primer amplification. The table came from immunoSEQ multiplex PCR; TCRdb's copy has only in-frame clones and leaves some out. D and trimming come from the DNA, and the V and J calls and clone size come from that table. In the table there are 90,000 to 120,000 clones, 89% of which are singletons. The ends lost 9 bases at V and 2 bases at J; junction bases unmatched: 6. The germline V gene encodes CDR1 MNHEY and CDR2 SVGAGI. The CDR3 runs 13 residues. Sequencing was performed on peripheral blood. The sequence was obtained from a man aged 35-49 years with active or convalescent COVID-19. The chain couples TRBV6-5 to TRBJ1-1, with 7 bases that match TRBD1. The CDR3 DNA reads TGTGCCAGTAGAGGGACAGTAAACACTGAAGCTTTCTTT. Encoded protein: CASRGTVNTEAFF.